This T cell receptor (beta chain) stems from a study of beta chain features in type 1 diabetes. Study-wide results and caveats: For Type 1 diabetes patients, all four CD4+ subsets carried TCRB CDR3s that were moderately but significantly shorter. A definitive answer on HLA type influencing TCRB rearrangement was not reached here. An over-representation of cells with high TCR expression could result from cDNA sequencing.

A heparinised blood draw that averaged around 110 mL was obtained once from each donor. V shed 5 bases and J shed 1 base, with 20 bases lying between them. Germline V gene lookup returns CDR1 LNHDA and CDR2 SQIVND (reference sequence). This CDR3 comprises 17 residues. This clone was seen a handful of times. The antigen is unknown. The study reverse transcribed the entire isolated RNA, so it sequenced expressed TCRB transcripts. The method was immunoSEQ multiplex PCR; TCRdb's version includes in-frame clones alone and lacks a portion of them. The sample has hundreds of thousands of clones, around 15% seen once.

The sequence came from a man aged 18-30 years with type 1 diabetes. Specimen: naive CD4+ T cells from blood. This sequence joins TRBV19 and TRBJ2-5, with no clear D. The CDR3 region is CASSSARNAYSQETQYF. The CDR3 DNA reads TGTGCCAGTAGTTCGGCTAGGAACGCTTACAGCCAAGAGACCCAGTACTTC. Full variable domain (missing parts from reference TRBV19 and TRBJ2-5): DGGITQSPKYLFRKEGQNVTLSCEQNLNHDAMYWYRQDPGQGLRLIYYSQIVNDFQKGDIAEGYSVSREKKESFPLTVTSAQKNPTAFYLCASSSARNAYSQETQYFGPGTRLLVL.